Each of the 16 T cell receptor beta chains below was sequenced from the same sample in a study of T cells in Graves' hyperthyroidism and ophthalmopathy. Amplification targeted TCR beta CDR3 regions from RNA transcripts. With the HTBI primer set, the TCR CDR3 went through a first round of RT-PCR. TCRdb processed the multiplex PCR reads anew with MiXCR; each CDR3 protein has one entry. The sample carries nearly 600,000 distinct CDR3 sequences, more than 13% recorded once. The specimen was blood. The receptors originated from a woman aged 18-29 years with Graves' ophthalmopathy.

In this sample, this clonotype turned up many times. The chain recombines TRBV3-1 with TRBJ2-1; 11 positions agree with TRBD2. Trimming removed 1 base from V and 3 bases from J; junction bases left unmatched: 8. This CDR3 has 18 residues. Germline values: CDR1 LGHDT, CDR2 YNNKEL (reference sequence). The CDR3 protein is CASSQVRTSGSYYNEQFF. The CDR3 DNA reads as TGTGCCAGCAGCCAAGTGCGCACTAGCGGGAGTTACTACAATGAGCAGTTCTTC.

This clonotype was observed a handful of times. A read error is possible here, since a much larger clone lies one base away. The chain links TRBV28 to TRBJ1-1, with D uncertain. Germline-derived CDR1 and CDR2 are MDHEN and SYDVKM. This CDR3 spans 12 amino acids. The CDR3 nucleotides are TGTGCCAGCAGTTTTAGGTACACTAAAGCTTTCTTT. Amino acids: CASSFRYTKAFF.

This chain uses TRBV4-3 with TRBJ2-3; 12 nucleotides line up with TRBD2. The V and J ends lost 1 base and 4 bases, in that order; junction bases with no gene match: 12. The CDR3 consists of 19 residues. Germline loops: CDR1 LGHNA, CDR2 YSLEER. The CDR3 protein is CASSQVPGLAGGGADTQYF. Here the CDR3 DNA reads TGCGCCAGCAGCCAAGTGCCGGGACTAGCGGGTGGAGGGGCAGATACGCAGTATTTT.

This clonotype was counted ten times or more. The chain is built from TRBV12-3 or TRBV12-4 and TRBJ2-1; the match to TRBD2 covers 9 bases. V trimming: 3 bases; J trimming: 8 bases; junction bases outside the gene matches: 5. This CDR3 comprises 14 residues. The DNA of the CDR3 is TGTGCCAGCAGTTTGCAACTAGCGGGCGATGAGCAGTTCTTC. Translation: CASSLQLAGDEQFF.

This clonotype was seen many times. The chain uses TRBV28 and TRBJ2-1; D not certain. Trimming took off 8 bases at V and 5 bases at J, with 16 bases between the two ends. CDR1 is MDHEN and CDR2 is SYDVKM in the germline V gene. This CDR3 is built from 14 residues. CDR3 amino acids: CASLDSLGHNEQFF. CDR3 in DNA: TGTGCCAGCCTAGACTCCCTCGGCCACAATGAGCAGTTCTTC.

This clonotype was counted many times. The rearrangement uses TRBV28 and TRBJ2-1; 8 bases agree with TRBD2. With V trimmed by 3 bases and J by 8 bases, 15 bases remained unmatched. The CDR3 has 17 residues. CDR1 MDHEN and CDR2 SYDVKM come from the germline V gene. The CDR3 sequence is CASSLVVSSGSVYEQFF. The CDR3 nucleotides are TGTGCCAGCAGTTTGGTCGTTTCGAGCGGGAGTGTTTATGAGCAGTTCTTC.

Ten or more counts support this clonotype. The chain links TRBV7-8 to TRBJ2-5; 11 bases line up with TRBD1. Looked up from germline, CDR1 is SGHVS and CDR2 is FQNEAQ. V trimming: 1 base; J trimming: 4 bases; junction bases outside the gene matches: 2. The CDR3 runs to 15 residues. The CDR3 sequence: CASSLEGQGGETQYF. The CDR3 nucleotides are TGTGCCAGCAGCTTAGAGGGACAGGGGGGAGAGACCCAGTACTTC.

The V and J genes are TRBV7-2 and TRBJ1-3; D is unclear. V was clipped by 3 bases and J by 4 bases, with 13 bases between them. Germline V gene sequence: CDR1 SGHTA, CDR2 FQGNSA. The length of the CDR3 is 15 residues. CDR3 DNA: TGTGCCAGCAGCTTGTTTCAGGCGGTAGGAAACACCATATATTTT. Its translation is CASSLFQAVGNTIYF.

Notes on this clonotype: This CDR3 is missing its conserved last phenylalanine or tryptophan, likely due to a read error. CDR3 region: CASSRPGLGADTQYI. Here the CDR3 DNA reads TGTGCCAGCAGTCGACCGGGACTAGGCGCAGATACGCAGTATATT. The V and J genes are TRBV27 and TRBJ2-3; 8 nucleotides align to TRBD2. This CDR3 contains 15 residues. Germline V gene lookup returns CDR1 MNHEY and CDR2 SMNVEV (reference sequence). Trimming cost V 5 bases and J 4 bases; bases outside gene matches: 8.

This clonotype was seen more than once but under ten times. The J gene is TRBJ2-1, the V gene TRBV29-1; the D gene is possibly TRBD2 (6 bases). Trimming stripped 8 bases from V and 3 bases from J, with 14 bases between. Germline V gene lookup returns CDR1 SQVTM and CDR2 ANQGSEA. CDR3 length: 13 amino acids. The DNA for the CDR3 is TGCAGCATATTGGGGGGTGTCTACAATGAGCAGTTCTTC. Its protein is CSILGGVYNEQFF.

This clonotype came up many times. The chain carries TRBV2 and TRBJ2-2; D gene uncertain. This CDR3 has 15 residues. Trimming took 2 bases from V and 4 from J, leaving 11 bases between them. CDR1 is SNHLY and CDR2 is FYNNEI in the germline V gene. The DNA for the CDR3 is TGTGCCAGCAGTGAACTGGCTCCTACCACCGGGGAGCTGTTTTTT. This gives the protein CASSELAPTTGELFF.

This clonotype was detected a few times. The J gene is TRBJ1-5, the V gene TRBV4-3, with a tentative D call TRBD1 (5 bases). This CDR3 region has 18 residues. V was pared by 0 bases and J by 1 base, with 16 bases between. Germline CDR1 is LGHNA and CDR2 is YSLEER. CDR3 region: CASSQELGRGVSNQPQHF. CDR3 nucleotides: TGCGCCAGCAGCCAAGAACTGGGGAGGGGCGTGAGCAATCAGCCCCAGCATTTT.

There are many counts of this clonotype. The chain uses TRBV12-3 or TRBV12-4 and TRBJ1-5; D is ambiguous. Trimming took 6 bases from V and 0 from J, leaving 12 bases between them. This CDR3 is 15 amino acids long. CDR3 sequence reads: CASSDESTSNQPQHF. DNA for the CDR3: TGTGCCAGCAGCGACGAATCCACTAGCAATCAGCCCCAGCATTTT.

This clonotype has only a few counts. Here the CDR3 DNA reads TGCAGTGCTAGAGATCTAGGAAGACTAGCCAAAAACATTCAGTACTTC. It codes for CSARDLGRLAKNIQYF. The chain is built from TRBV20-1 and TRBJ2-4, with no clear D. Trimming stripped 0 bases from V and 0 bases from J, with 12 bases between. Germline V gene data show CDR1 as DFQATT and CDR2 as SNEGSKA (reference sequence). The CDR3 length is 16 residues.

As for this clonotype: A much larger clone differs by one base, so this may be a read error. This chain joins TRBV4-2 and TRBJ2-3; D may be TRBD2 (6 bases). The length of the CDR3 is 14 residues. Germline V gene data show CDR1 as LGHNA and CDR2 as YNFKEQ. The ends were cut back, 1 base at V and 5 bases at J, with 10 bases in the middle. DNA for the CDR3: TGTGCCAGCAGCCAAGTTGGAGGGAGAGATACGCAGTATTTT. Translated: CASSQVGGRDTQYF.

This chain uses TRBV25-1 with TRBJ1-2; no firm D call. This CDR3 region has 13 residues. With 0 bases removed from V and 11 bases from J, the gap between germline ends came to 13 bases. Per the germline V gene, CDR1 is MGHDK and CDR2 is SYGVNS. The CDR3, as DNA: TGTGCCAGCAGTGAATATAGTACGACTGTGTACACCTTC. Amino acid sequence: CASSEYSTTVYTF.